What follows are 5 T cell receptor beta chains derived from one specimen sequenced in a study of T cells after yellow fever vaccination. TCRdb re-called the 5' RACE reads through MiXCR, storing one row per CDR3 protein. The sample lists under 600,000 distinct CDR3 sequences; 21% were seen once. The starting material was PBMCs, obtained approximately 22 days after the first yellow fever vaccination. The receptor set was obtained from a man aged 18 to 30 who received the YFV17D yellow fever vaccine.

The V call is TRBV7-9, the J call TRBJ2-1; TRBD2 matches 9 bases. Germline-derived CDR1 and CDR2 are SEHNR and FQNEAQ (reference sequence). Trimming cost V 5 bases and J 7 bases; bases outside gene matches: 15. This CDR3 region has 17 residues. CDR3 sequence reads: CASSQGHLSGGSNEQFF. The CDR3 bases are TGTGCCAGCAGCCAGGGACATCTTAGCGGGGGTAGTAATGAGCAGTTCTTC.

This sequence joins TRBV6-2 or TRBV6-3 and TRBJ1-4; 11 bases align to TRBD1. This CDR3 comprises 17 residues. CDR1 is MNHEY, CDR2 SVGEGT, per germline. V was pared by 7 bases and J by 0 bases, with 7 bases of the junction left unmatched. CDR3 in amino acids: CASTPPGQGATNEKLFF. In nucleotides, the CDR3 is TGTGCCAGCACCCCACCGGGACAGGGGGCAACTAATGAAAAACTGTTTTTT.

This chain uses TRBV18 with TRBJ2-1, with D maybe TRBD1 (6 bases). V was shortened by 1 base and J by 7 bases, with 8 bases between the two germline ends. Germline lookup yields CDR1 KGHSH and CDR2 LQKENI. There are 13 residues in the CDR3. The CDR3 nucleotides are TGTGCCAGCTCACCACGGACAGCGAATGAGCAGTTCTTC. As protein: CASSPRTANEQFF.

The V gene is TRBV5-1, the J gene TRBJ1-2; 7 bases agree with TRBD1. The V segment lost 0 bases and the J segment 6 bases; nucleotides outside the gene matches: 5. CDR3 size: 14 residues. Germline values: CDR1 SGHRS, CDR2 YFSETQ. The CDR3 reads CASSLVDQGDGYTF. The CDR3 bases are TGCGCCAGCAGCTTGGTGGACCAGGGGGATGGCTACACCTTC.

The chain joins TRBV7-9 to TRBJ1-2; unclear D gene. CDR3 length: 13 residues. Trimming shortened V by 5 bases and J by 3 bases, and 10 bases separated the two germline ends. The germline gives CDR1 SEHNR, CDR2 FQNEAQ (reference sequence). CDR3 residues: CASSRRADYGYTF. The CDR3 DNA follows: TGTGCCAGCAGCCGGAGGGCGGACTATGGCTACACCTTC.